One sample yielded the 25 T cell receptor beta chains listed below, sequenced in a study of human T cells and chemical hapten exposure. From the RACE reads, TCRdb called clonotypes with MiXCR, one entry per CDR3 protein. Found here are 250,000 to 300,000 distinct CDR3 sequences, around 7.7% of them singletons; the top ten hold 0.9% to 1.5%. Time point: pre-sensitization, week 0. Treatment reported: therapeutic diphenylcyclopropenone sensitization with weekly scalp DPC. The input for sequencing was whole blood, taken in connection with sensitization to the hapten diphenylcyclopropenone (DPC). These receptor sequences come from a man between 18 and 29 years old with alopecia areata. Some clones in this sample may be carry-over from other donors' samples.

The rearrangement joins TRBV7-2 to TRBJ2-2; D perhaps matches TRBD1 (5 bases). In germline, CDR1 is SGHTA, CDR2 FQGNSA. V lost 4 bases and J lost 2, with 17 bases in between. CDR3 size: 17 residues. CDR3 sequence (DNA): TGTGCCAGCAGCTCCCCCCCGGCGCAGGGTAACACCGGGGAGCTGTTTTTT. Protein sequence: CASSSPPAQGNTGELFF. Combining the CDR3 with reference TRBV7-2 and TRBJ2-2 gives the whole variable domain GAGVSQSPSNKVTEKGKDVELRCDPISGHTALYWYRQSLGQGLEFLIYFQGNSAPDKSGLPSDRFSAERTGGSVSTLTIQRTQQEDSAVYLCASSSPPAQGNTGELFFGEGSRLTVL.

This clonotype has at least ten counts. V is TRBV3-1 and J is TRBJ2-1; TRBD2 is a possible D gene (5 bases). This CDR3 region has 12 residues. The germline CDR1 and CDR2 sequences are LGHDT and YNNKEL (reference sequence). The germline V and J ends were trimmed by 7 bases and 6 bases, with 10 bases remaining between them. The chain's CDR3 is CASNGVSNEQFF. CDR3 DNA: TGTGCCAGCAACGGGGTTTCCAATGAGCAGTTCTTC.

The chain links TRBV27 to TRBJ1-2, with 7 nucleotides matching TRBD1. The CDR3 is 11 amino acids. The trim removed 5 bases at V and 8 bases at J, leaving 2 bases unmatched. Germline V CDR1 and CDR2: MNHEY, SMNVEV (reference sequence). The CDR3, as DNA: TGTGCCAGCAGTCAGGGGGGCGGCTACACCTTC. It codes for CASSQGGGYTF.

The rearrangement uses TRBV29-1 and TRBJ2-1; the D gene could be TRBD1 or TRBD2 (5 bases each). V was clipped by 4 bases and J by 5 bases, with 12 bases between them. Germline V gene lookup returns CDR1 SQVTM and CDR2 ANQGSEA. The CDR3 has 13 amino acids. The CDR3 loop reads CSVAPTADNEQFF. The CDR3 DNA is TGCAGCGTTGCCCCGACAGCGGACAATGAGCAGTTCTTC.

This clonotype was detected a few times. This chain connects TRBV11-2 to TRBJ1-1; D is unresolved. V was trimmed by 0 bases and J by 2 bases, leaving 19 bases between them. Germline CDR1 reads SGHAT; CDR2 reads FQNNGV. This CDR3 contains 18 residues. The CDR3 loop reads CASSLDLTGRMKNTEAFF. The DNA for the CDR3 is TGTGCCAGCAGCTTAGATCTGACTGGCAGAATGAAAAACACTGAAGCTTTCTTT. Looking up the rest from reference TRBV11-2 and TRBJ1-1 gives the full variable domain: EAGVAQSPRYKIIEKRQSVAFWCNPISGHATLYWYQQILGQGPKLLIQFQNNGVVDDSQLPKDRFSAERLKGVDSTLKIQPAKLEDSAVYLCASSLDLTGRMKNTEAFFGQGTRLTVV.

This clonotype is categorized as medium-sized. This chain links TRBV20-1 with TRBJ2-5; D is possibly TRBD1 (6 bases). Looked up from germline, CDR1 is DFQATT and CDR2 is SNEGSKA (reference sequence). The CDR3 length is 15 residues. Trimming left V 2 bases short and J 4 bases short, with 17 bases between. CDR3 DNA: TGCAGTGCTAGATTACCAACAGGGATGAGAGAGACCCAGTACTTC. Translating gives CSARLPTGMRETQYF.

This clonotype was observed a few times. The chain joins TRBV5-1 to TRBJ1-5; 7 bases are shared with TRBD1. The CDR3 covers 15 residues. After removal of 3 bases from V and 6 bases from J, the junction contained 9 bases not matched to a gene. Germline-derived CDR1 and CDR2 are SGHRS and YFSETQ. Written as DNA, the CDR3 is TGCGCCAGCAGCTCAGGGACAGCATCCGGTCAGCCCCAGCATTTT. It translates to CASSSGTASGQPQHF.

The chain employs TRBV4-1 and TRBJ1-1; no clear D. V gave up 0 bases and J gave up 0 bases, with 11 bases separating them. This CDR3 has 16 amino acids. Per germline, CDR1 MGHRA and CDR2 YSYEKL. For the CDR3, the DNA is TGCGCCAGCAGCCAAGATTCGACGGGGATGAACACTGAAGCTTTCTTT. Protein product: CASSQDSTGMNTEAFF.

This clonotype was observed a few times. The V and J genes are TRBV29-1 and TRBJ2-7; either TRBD1 or TRBD2 may supply D (5 bases each). The germline V and J ends were trimmed by 0 bases and 2 bases, with 17 bases remaining between them. This CDR3 has 16 amino acids. The germline V gene encodes CDR1 SQVTM and CDR2 ANQGSEA. CDR3 sequence: CSVEDNQGPGTYEQYF. Here the CDR3 DNA reads TGCAGCGTTGAAGATAATCAGGGTCCGGGAACCTACGAGCAGTACTTC.

The gene calls are TRBV4-3 and TRBJ2-3, with D unresolved. V lost 0 bases to trimming and J lost 4 bases, with 8 bases between them. Germline V gene sequence: CDR1 LGHNA, CDR2 YSLEER. This CDR3 spans 14 amino acids. This CDR3 reads CASSQDFESDTQYF. DNA of the CDR3: TGCGCCAGCAGCCAAGATTTTGAGTCAGATACGCAGTATTTT.

This clonotype was detected only a few times. The rearrangement uses TRBV7-9 and TRBJ2-4, with 9 bases aligning to TRBD1. The V segment lost 3 bases and the J segment 0 bases; nucleotides outside the gene matches: 9. This CDR3 has 18 amino acids. The germline gives CDR1 SEHNR, CDR2 FQNEAQ (reference sequence). As DNA, the CDR3 is TGTGCCAGCAGCTTGCTAGGGACAGGGAACAAAGCCAAAAACATTCAGTACTTC. This sequence encodes CASSLLGTGNKAKNIQYF. The complete variable domain, with remaining parts taken from reference TRBV7-9 and TRBJ2-4, reads DTGVSQNPRHKITKRGQNVTFRCDPISEHNRLYWYRQTLGQGPEFLTYFQNEAQLEKSRLLSDRFSAERPKGSFSTLEIQRTEQGDSAMYLCASSLLGTGNKAKNIQYFGAGTRLSVL.

CDR3 DNA: TGCGCCAGCAGTGAGTTACCCCTCACCGGGGAGCTGTTTTTT. It yields the protein CASSELPLTGELFF. The chain has TRBV10-2 and TRBJ2-2; D is unclear. The germline gives CDR1 WSHSY, CDR2 SAAADI. V was shortened by 1 base and J by 4 bases, with 7 bases between the two germline ends. This CDR3 region has 14 residues.

This clonotype was observed a handful of times. The V gene is TRBV6-1, the J gene TRBJ1-4; D not resolved. Trimming took 6 bases from V and 7 from J, leaving 12 bases between them. Per germline, CDR1 MNHNS and CDR2 SASEGT. This CDR3 comprises 13 residues. CDR3 loop: CASRISTSEKLFF. The CDR3, as DNA: TGTGCCAGCAGGATATCGACAAGTGAAAAACTGTTTTTT.

This clonotype was observed a few times. This chain joins TRBV4-2 and TRBJ2-5; the D gene is possibly TRBD2 (5 bases). The CDR3 length is 15 residues. CDR1 is LGHNA and CDR2 is YNFKEQ in the germline V gene. Trimming shortened V by 1 base and J by 4 bases, and 13 bases separated the two germline ends. The CDR3 reads CASSQVRDEGETQYF. In nucleotides, the CDR3 is TGTGCCAGCAGCCAAGTCCGGGATGAGGGAGAGACCCAGTACTTC.

The table lists this clonotype with many counts. The chain uses TRBV20-1 and TRBJ2-5; D gene unclear. Germline V gene lookup returns CDR1 DFQATT and CDR2 SNEGSKA (reference sequence). The V end lost 3 bases, the J end lost 2 bases, and 7 bases lay between the germline ends. The CDR3 loop spans 12 amino acids. CDR3 sequence: CSASPRQETQYF. CDR3 nucleotide sequence: TGCAGTGCTAGCCCCAGGCAAGAGACCCAGTACTTC.

The V call is TRBV7-9, the J call TRBJ1-2; D perhaps matches TRBD1 (5 bases). With 4 bases removed from V and 6 bases from J, the gap between germline ends came to 9 bases. Germline CDR1 SEHNR, CDR2 FQNEAQ (reference sequence). This CDR3 spans 12 amino acids. CDR3 amino acids: CASSSGTHGYTF. CDR3 DNA sequence: TGTGCCAGCAGCTCCGGGACCCATGGCTACACCTTC.

The V call is TRBV3-1, the J call TRBJ2-3; tentative D call: TRBD2 (5 bases). The germline V and J ends were trimmed by 0 bases and 15 bases, with 13 bases remaining between them. The germline CDR1 and CDR2 sequences are LGHDT and YNNKEL (reference sequence). The CDR3 has 12 amino acids. CDR3 residues: CASSQDTGLFYF. DNA of the CDR3: TGTGCCAGCAGCCAAGATACCGGACTGTTCTATTTT.

This clonotype came up many times. The chain is built from TRBV2 and TRBJ2-5; 7 positions match TRBD2. The germline V gene has CDR1 SNHLY and CDR2 FYNNEI. Trimming removed 8 bases from V and 4 bases from J; junction bases left unmatched: 13. The CDR3 length is 15 residues. The CDR3 spells CASSRRGEFRETQYF. The CDR3 DNA reads TGTGCCAGCTCCCGTCGGGGGGAATTTAGAGAGACCCAGTACTTC.

At least ten counts were recorded for this clonotype. The V and J genes are TRBV12-3 or TRBV12-4 and TRBJ1-1; tentative D call: TRBD1 (5 bases). CDR3 length: 14 residues. The V and J ends lost 6 bases and 3 bases respectively, with 14 bases between them. CDR3 nucleotides: TGTGCCAGCAGCCACCCTGGGGCTTACACTGAAGCTTTCTTT. This gives the protein CASSHPGAYTEAFF.

In its sample, this clonotype was seen a few times. The chain carries TRBV7-2 and TRBJ2-4; tentatively, D is TRBD2 (5 bases). The V end lost 6 bases, the J end lost 3 bases, and 30 bases lay between the germline ends. The CDR3 has 20 amino acids. From germline, CDR1 is SGHTA and CDR2 FQGNSA. The DNA of the CDR3 is TGTGCCAGCAGTCCGGAAGGACTCGCCCCCACCGAGGAAGTCAAAAACATTCAGTACTTC. Amino acids: CASSPEGLAPTEEVKNIQYF.

This sequence joins TRBV6-1 and TRBJ1-1; maybe TRBD1 (5 bases). In germline, CDR1 is MNHNS, CDR2 SASEGT. The CDR3 consists of 13 residues. Trimming removed 7 bases from V and 1 base from J, with 10 bases in between. CDR3 loop: CASNPDRNTEAFF. CDR3 nucleotide sequence: TGTGCCAGCAATCCCGACAGGAACACTGAAGCTTTCTTT.

The V and J genes are TRBV6-6 and TRBJ2-3; 8 bases map to TRBD1. CDR1 MNHNY and CDR2 SVGAGI come from the germline V gene (reference sequence). The V segment lost 3 bases and the J segment 1 base; nucleotides outside the gene matches: 6. The CDR3 is 16 residues long. CDR3 loop: CASSYSRGLGTDTQYF. The CDR3, as DNA: TGTGCCAGCAGTTATTCCAGGGGGCTCGGCACAGATACGCAGTATTTT.

The rearrangement joins TRBV7-9 to TRBJ1-1, with D tentatively TRBD1 (6 bases). The V and J ends lost 7 bases and 3 bases respectively, with 12 bases between them. This CDR3 spans 13 amino acids. Germline values: CDR1 SEHNR, CDR2 FQNEAQ (reference sequence). This chain's CDR3 is CASTQGPDTEAFF. The DNA for the CDR3 is TGTGCCAGCACCCAGGGGCCCGACACTGAAGCTTTCTTT.

Ten or more counts support this clonotype. The CDR3 sequence is CASSVQAGTDTQYF. The CDR3 coding sequence is TGTGCCAGCAGCGTCCAAGCGGGCACAGATACGCAGTATTTT. This chain links TRBV12-3 or TRBV12-4 with TRBJ2-3; perhaps TRBD2 as D (5 bases). This CDR3 is 14 amino acids long. V lost 6 bases to trimming and J lost 1 base, with 11 bases between them.

The chain uses TRBV11-2 and TRBJ2-5; D might be TRBD1 or TRBD2, each matching 5 bases. V was trimmed by 5 bases and J by 5 bases, leaving 21 bases between them. From germline, CDR1 is SGHAT and CDR2 FQNNGV. CDR3 length equals 16 residues. In DNA, the CDR3 is TGTGCCAGCAGCCCAGCCCCCAGGGACCCGGGGGAGACCCAGTACTTC. Its translation: CASSPAPRDPGETQYF. Filled out from reference TRBV11-2 and TRBJ2-5, the complete variable domain reads EAGVAQSPRYKIIEKRQSVAFWCNPISGHATLYWYQQILGQGPKLLIQFQNNGVVDDSQLPKDRFSAERLKGVDSTLKIQPAKLEDSAVYLCASSPAPRDPGETQYFGPGTRLLVL.